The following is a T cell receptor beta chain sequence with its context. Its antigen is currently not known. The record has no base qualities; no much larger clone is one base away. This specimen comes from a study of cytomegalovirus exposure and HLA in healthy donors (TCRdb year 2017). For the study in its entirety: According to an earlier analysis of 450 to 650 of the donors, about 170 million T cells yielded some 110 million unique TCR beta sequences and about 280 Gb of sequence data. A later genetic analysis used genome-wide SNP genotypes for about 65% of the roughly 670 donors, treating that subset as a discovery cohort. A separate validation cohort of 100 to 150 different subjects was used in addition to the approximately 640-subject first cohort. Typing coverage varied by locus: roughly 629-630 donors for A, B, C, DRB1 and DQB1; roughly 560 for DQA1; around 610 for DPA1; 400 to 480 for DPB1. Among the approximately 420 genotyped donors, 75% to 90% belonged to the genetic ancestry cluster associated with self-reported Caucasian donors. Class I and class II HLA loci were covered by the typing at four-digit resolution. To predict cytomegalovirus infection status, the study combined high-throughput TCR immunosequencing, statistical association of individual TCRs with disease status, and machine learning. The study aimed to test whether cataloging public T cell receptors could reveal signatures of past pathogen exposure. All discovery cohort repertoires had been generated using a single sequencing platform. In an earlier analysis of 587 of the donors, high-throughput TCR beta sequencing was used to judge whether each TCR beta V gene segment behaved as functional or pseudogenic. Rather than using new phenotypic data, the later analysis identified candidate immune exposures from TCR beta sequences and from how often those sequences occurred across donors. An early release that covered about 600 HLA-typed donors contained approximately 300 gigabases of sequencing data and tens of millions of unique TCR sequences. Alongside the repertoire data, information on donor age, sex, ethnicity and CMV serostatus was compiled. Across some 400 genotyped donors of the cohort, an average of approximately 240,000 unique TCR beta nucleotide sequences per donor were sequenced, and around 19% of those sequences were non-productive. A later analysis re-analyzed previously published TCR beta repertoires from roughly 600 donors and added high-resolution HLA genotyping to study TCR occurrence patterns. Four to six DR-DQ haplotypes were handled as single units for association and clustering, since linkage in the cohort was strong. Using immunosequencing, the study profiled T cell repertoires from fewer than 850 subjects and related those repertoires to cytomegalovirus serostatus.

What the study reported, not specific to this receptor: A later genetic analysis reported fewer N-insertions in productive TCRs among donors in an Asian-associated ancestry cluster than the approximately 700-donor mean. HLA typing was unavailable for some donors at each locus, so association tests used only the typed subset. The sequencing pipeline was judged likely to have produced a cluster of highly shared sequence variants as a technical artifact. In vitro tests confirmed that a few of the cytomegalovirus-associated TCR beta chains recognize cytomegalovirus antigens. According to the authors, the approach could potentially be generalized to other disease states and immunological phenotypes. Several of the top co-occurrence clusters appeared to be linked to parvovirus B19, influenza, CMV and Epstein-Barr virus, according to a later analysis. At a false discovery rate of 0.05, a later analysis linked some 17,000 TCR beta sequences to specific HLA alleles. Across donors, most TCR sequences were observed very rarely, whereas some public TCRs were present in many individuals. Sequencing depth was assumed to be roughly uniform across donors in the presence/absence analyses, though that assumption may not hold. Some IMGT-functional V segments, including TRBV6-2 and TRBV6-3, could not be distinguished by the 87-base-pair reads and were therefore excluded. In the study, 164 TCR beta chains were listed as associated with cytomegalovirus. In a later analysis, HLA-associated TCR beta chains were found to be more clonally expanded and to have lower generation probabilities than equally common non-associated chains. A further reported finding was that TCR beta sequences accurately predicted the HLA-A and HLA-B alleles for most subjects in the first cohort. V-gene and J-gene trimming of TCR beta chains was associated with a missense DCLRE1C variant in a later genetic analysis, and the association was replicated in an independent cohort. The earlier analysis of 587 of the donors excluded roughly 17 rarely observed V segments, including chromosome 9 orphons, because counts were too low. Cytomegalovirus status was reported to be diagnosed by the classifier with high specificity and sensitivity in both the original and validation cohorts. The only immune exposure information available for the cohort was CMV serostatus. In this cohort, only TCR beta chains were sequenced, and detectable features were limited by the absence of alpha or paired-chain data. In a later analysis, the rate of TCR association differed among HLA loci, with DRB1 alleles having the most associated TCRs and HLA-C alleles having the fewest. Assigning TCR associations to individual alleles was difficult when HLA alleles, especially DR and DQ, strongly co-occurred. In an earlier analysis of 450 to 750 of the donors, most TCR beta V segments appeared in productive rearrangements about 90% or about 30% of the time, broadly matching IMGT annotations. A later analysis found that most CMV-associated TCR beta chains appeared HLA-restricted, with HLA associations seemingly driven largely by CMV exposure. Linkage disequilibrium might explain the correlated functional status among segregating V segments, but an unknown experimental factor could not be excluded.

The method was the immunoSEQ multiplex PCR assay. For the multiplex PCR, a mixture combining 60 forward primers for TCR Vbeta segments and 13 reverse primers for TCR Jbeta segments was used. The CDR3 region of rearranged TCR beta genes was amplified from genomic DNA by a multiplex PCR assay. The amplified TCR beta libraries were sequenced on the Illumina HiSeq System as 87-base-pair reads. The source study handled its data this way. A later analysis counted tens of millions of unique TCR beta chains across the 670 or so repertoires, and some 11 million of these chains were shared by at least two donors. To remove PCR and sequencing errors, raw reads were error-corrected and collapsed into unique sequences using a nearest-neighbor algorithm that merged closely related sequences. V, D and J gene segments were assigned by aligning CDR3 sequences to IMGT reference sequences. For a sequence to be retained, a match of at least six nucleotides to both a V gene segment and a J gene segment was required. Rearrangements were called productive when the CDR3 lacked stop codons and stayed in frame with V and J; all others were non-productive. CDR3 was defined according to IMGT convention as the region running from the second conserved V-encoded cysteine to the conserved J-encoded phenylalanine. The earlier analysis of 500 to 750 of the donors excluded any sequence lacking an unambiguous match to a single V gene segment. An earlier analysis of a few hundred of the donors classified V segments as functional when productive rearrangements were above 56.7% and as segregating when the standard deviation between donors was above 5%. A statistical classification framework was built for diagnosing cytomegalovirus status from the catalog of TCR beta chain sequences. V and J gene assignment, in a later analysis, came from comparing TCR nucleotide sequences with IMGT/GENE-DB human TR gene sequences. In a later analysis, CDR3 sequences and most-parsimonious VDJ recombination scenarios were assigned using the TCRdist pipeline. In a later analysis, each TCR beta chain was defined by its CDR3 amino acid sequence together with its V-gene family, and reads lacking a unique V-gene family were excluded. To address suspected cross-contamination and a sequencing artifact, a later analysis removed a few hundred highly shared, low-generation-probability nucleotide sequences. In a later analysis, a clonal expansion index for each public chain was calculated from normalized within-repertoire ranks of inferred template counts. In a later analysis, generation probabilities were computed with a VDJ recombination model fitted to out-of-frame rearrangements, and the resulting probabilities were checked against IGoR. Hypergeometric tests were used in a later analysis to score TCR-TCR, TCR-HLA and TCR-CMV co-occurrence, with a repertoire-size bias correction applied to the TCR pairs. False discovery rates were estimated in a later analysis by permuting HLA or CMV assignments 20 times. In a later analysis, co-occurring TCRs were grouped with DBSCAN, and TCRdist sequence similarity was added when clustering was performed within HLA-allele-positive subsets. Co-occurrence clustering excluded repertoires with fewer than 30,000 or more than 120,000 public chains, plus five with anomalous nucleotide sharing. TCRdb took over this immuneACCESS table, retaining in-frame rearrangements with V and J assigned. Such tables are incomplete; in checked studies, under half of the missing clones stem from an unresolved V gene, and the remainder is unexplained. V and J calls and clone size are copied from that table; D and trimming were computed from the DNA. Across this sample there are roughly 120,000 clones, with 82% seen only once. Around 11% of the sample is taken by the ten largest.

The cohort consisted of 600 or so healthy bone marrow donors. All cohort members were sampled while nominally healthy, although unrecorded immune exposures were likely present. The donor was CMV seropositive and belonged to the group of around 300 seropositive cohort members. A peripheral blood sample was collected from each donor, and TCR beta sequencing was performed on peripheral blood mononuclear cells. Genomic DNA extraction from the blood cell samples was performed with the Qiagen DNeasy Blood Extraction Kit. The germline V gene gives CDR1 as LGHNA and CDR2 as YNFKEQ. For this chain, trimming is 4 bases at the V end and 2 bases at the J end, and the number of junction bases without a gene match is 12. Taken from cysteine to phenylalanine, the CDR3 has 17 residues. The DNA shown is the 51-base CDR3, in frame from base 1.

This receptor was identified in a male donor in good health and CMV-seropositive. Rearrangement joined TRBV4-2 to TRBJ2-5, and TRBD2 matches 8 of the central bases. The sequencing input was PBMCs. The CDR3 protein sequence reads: CASSPTGTRLGQETQYF. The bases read TGTGCCAGCAGCCCCACGGGGACTAGACTTGGGCAAGAGACCCAGTACTTC.